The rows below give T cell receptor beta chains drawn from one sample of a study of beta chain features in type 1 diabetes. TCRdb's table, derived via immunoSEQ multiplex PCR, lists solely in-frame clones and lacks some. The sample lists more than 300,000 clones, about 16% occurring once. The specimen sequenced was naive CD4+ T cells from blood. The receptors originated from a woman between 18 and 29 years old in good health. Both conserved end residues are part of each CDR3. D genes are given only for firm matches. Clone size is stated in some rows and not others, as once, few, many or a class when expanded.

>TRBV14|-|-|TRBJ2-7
TGTGCCAGCTCGACGGGACAATCGCCTATCGCCTACGAGCAGTACTTC
CASSTGQSPIAYEQYF
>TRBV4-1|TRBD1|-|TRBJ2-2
TGCGCCAGCAGCCTTCGGGACAGGGGAAACACCGGGGAGCTGTTTTTT
CASSLRDRGNTGELFF
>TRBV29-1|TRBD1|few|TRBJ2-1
TGCAGCGTTAGGACAGGGGGCGTCTACAATGAGCAGTTCTTC
CSVRTGGVYNEQFF
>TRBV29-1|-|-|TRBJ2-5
TGCAGGGGAGGGGGAGTTGGAGAGACCCAGTACTTC
CRGGGVGETQYF
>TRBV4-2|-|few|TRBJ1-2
TGTGCCAGCAGCCAAGATAATGGAGGGGTGGATGGCTACACCTTC
CASSQDNGGVDGYTF
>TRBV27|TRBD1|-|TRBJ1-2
TGTGCCAGCAGGCTCGCCGGGACAGGGCTCTATGGCTACACCTTC
CASRLAGTGLYGYTF
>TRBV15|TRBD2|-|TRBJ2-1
TGTGCCACCAGCAGAGAGGGGATACTAGCGGGGTTAGATGAGCAGTTCTTC
CATSREGILAGLDEQFF
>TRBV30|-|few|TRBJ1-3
TGTGCCTGGAGGGAGGGGTCCGGAAACACCATATATTTT
CAWREGSGNTIYF
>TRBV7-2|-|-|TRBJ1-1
TGTGCCAGCAGCCCGTCTGTGCGGGGGGGGTCTGAAGCTTTCTTT
CASSPSVRGGSEAFF
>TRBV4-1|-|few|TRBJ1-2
TGCGCCAGCAGCCAAGTGGGCCGACCCTGGGGTCGGGATCTTAACTATGGCTACACCTTC
CASSQVGRPWGRDLNYGYTF
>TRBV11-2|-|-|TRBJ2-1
TGTGCCAGCAGCACCAGGGGTGCGCAGTTCTTC
CASSTRGAQFF
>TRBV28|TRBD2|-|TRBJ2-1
TGTGCCAGCGGGGGTGGGACTAGCGGGGACAATGAGCAGTTCTTC
CASGGGTSGDNEQFF
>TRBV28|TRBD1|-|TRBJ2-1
TGTGCCAGCAGTCCACTCCATCGGACAGGGCTAAATGAGCAGTTCTTC
CASSPLHRTGLNEQFF
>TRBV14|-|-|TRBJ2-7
TGTGCCAGCAGCCAATTGGGGATAGCGACCTACGAGCAGTACTTC
CASSQLGIATYEQYF
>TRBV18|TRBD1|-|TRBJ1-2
TGTGCCAGCTCACCTGGGCAGGGGGCGAGCTACACCTTC
CASSPGQGASYTF
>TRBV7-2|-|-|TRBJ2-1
TGTGCCAGCAGCCGTAGCTCCTACAATGAGCAGTTCTTC
CASSRSSYNEQFF
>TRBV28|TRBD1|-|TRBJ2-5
TGTGCCAGCAGTCCCGACAGGGTGGAGACCCAGTACTTC
CASSPDRVETQYF